A single T cell receptor beta chain is shown here with its context. Its antigen remains undetermined. One base away there is no much larger clone; base qualities are not given. In the prospective study, participants were roughly 18 to 95 years old, resided in approximately 22 geographic areas of the United States, and were enrolled through a virtual design. To assign participants to cohorts, the prospective study relied on clinical history that participants themselves reported in a screening survey and a study questionnaire. Recovered participants in ImmuneRACE Cohort 3 were defined as having two consecutive negative NP/OP PCR tests, clearance from a healthcare professional, or resolution of symptoms. In the prospective study, mobile phlebotomists collected whole blood, serum and a nasopharyngeal or oropharyngeal swab from each participant. Over a roughly 2-month period, participants in the prospective study had the option of providing additional blood draws and questionnaires. Before DNA extraction, blood samples from the prospective study were shipped at room temperature or frozen.

TCRbeta CDR3 regions were amplified from genomic DNA using the immunoSEQ Assay, a bias-controlled multiplex PCR. The original methods were these. Nucleated cell counts per sample were estimated from amplification of reference gene primers within the assay. To quantify the absolute abundance of each unique TCRbeta CDR3 rearrangement, sequence reads were collapsed and filtered. For each sample, productive Simpson clonality was calculated by taking the square root of Simpson's diversity index across productive rearrangements. The immuneACCESS repertoire file appears here via TCRdb, limited to in-frame rearrangements. These files lack a portion of the clones; in checked studies, under half of the deficit traces to unresolved V genes, and the cause of the others is not known. V and J calls and clone size follow that table, whereas D and trimming were derived from the DNA. The sample includes 330,000 or so clones, with roughly 87% observed a single time. Just under 3% of the sample belongs to the ten largest clones.

The germline V gene encodes CDR1 MDHEN and CDR2 SYDVKM. Including the terminal cysteine and phenylalanine, the CDR3 comprises 12 residues. Just CDR3 DNA is preserved here, 36 bases in frame from base 1. Deletion took 2 bases off V and 5 bases off J, with a span of 6 bases between the germline ends. The sample originates from a study of blood T cell repertoires in COVID-19 (dated by TCRdb to about 2020). Background for the entire study: The collaborator samples originated in the United States, Italy and Spain and spanned the acute and convalescent phases of COVID-19. The material from the prospective study consisted of cDNA or gDNA derived from T cells, B-cell-depleted T cells, or PBMCs. Deeply sampled blood TCRbeta repertoires from subjects exposed to, actively infected with, or recovered from COVID-19 were included in the dataset. The repertoires were made available in a free public database intended to serve as a resource for research on the immune response to SARS-CoV-2. Samples were obtained from the ongoing ImmuneRACE study (first 160 participants) and from 1,254 subjects provided by 6 global collaborators. The sample metadata nearly always contained a de-identified subject ID, COVID-19 status, age in years and sex. HLA class I and class II types, where available, came from metadata supplied by the sample provider rather than from assay-based typing. The full study reports these points: How much clinical and demographic metadata was included differed by source and by participant, and the metadata was provided uncurated.

The clonotype originates from a woman aged 25-40 years who had recovered from COVID-19. The sequence joins TRBV28 to TRBJ1-1, with no confidently assigned D gene. Source material: PBMCs or T cells enriched from blood (not recorded which). The CDR3 is CASSLAGTEAFF. The nucleotides read TGTGCCAGCAGTTTAGCGGGTACTGAAGCTTTCTTT.